A selection of T cell receptor beta chains follows, all from one sample in a study of cytomegalovirus exposure and HLA in healthy donors. Libraries were prepared by immunoSEQ multiplex PCR; TCRdb keeps only in-frame clonotypes and omits some of them. The data show around 110,000 clones, with 9% to 10% seen just once and 2.5% to 3.5% held by the top ten. Material for sequencing was PBMCs. The receptors derive from a young man in good health and CMV-seronegative. Each CDR3 is given with its conserved first and last residue. Each record gives: D gene, J gene, V gene, clone size, CDR3 protein, CDR3 DNA. A D gene is named only where the DNA matches it firmly. Not all rows give a size; the values are once, few, many and, for expanded clones, a class.

TRBD1 | TRBJ2-1 | TRBV6-1 | NA | CASSEWGQGNNEQFF | TGTGCCAGCAGTGAATGGGGACAGGGGAACAATGAGCAGTTCTTC
NA | TRBJ2-7 | TRBV11-3 | NA | CASSQRRTSYYEQYF | TGTGCCAGCAGTCAACGGAGGACGTCGTACTACGAGCAGTACTTC
TRBD1 | TRBJ1-3 | TRBV5-4 | NA | CASSSRTGENTIYF | TGTGCCAGCAGCTCCCGGACAGGGGAAAACACCATATATTTT
NA | TRBJ2-5 | TRBV30 | NA | CAWSAAAAQYF | TGTGCCTGGAGTGCCGCCGCGGCCCAGTACTTC
NA | TRBJ2-7 | TRBV2 | NA | CAAGRGYEQYF | TGTGCCGCAGGGCGGGGTTACGAGCAGTACTTC
NA | TRBJ2-7 | TRBV4-3 | NA | CASSQGTPPSYEQYF | TGCGCCAGCAGCCAAGGGACTCCACCCTCCTACGAGCAGTACTTC
TRBD1 | TRBJ2-5 | TRBV27 | few | CASSFDREETQYF | TGTGCCAGCAGTTTCGACAGGGAAGAGACCCAGTACTTC
NA | TRBJ2-2 | TRBV5-1 | NA | CASSLGAGSVSGELFF | TGCGCCAGCAGCTTGGGGGCCGGGAGTGTTTCCGGGGAGCTGTTTTTT
TRBD1 | TRBJ2-7 | TRBV10-3 | few | CAIARTGHHEQYF | TGTGCCATCGCGAGGACAGGGCACCACGAGCAGTACTTC
NA | TRBJ2-3 | TRBV5-1 | NA | CASSSESRGDTQYF | TGCGCCAGCAGCTCGGAGAGTCGGGGTGATACGCAGTATTTT
TRBD2 | TRBJ2-2 | TRBV7-9 | NA | CASSLTSGWGTGELFF | TGTGCCAGCAGTTTGACTAGCGGGTGGGGCACCGGGGAGCTGTTTTTT
TRBD1 | TRBJ1-1 | TRBV4-1 | many | CASSRWTGGNTEAFF | TGCGCCAGCAGCCGGTGGACAGGGGGCAACACTGAAGCTTTCTTT
TRBD2 | TRBJ2-3 | TRBV7-8 | NA | CASTLAGTDTQYF | TGTGCCAGCACACTAGCGGGAACAGATACGCAGTATTTT
NA | TRBJ2-7 | TRBV2 | few | CASTPQWGEGEQYF | TGTGCCAGCACCCCTCAGTGGGGGGAAGGCGAGCAGTACTTC
TRBD2 | TRBJ2-3 | TRBV5-1 | NA | CASSFSSGGSTDTQYF | TGCGCCAGCAGCTTTTCTAGCGGGGGGAGCACAGATACGCAGTATTTT
NA | TRBJ1-1 | TRBV18 | NA | CASSPNPGTEAFF | TGTGCCAGCTCACCGAATCCAGGCACTGAAGCTTTCTTT
TRBD1 | TRBJ2-1 | TRBV13 | NA | CASSQPGQVHNEQFF | TGTGCCAGCAGCCAGCCGGGACAGGTCCACAATGAGCAGTTCTTC
TRBD2 | TRBJ2-1 | TRBV5-1 | few | CASSPFGMGLDLFF | TGCGCCAGCAGCCCCTTCGGGATGGGACTAGACTTGTTCTTC
TRBD2 | TRBJ2-1 | TRBV7-8 | few | CASSLGLAEHNEQFF | TGTGCCAGCAGCTTAGGGCTAGCGGAGCACAATGAGCAGTTCTTC
TRBD1 | TRBJ2-7 | TRBV5-1 | few | CASSSSGTGVSYEQYF | TGCGCCAGCAGCTCATCCGGGACAGGGGTCTCCTACGAGCAGTACTTC
TRBD1 | TRBJ2-3 | TRBV15 | few | CATSRDLGQSADTQYF | TGTGCCACCAGCAGAGACTTGGGACAGAGCGCAGATACGCAGTATTTT
TRBD2 | TRBJ2-3 | TRBV9 | NA | CASSVVAGGHADTQYF | TGTGCCAGCAGCGTAGTAGCGGGGGGGCACGCAGATACGCAGTATTTT
TRBD2 | TRBJ2-7 | TRBV4-2 | few | CASSQEGLAAYEQYF | TGTGCCAGCAGCCAAGAAGGGCTAGCGGCCTACGAGCAGTACTTC
NA | TRBJ1-5 | TRBV7-2 | few | CASSLSSPHSNQPQHF | TGTGCCAGCAGCTTGAGCTCACCCCATAGCAATCAGCCCCAGCATTTT
NA | TRBJ2-5 | TRBV25-1 | few | CASSESRQETQYF | TGTGCCAGCAGTGAATCCAGACAAGAGACCCAGTACTTC
TRBD1 | TRBJ1-1 | TRBV11-2 | few | CASSWDRGGTEAFF | TGTGCCAGCAGCTGGGACAGGGGAGGGACTGAAGCTTTCTTT
TRBD1 | TRBJ2-3 | TRBV19 | once | CASRFQGVGADTQYF | TGTGCCAGTAGGTTCCAGGGGGTAGGCGCAGATACGCAGTATTTT
NA | TRBJ1-4 | TRBV19 | NA | CASSILSGFRSNEKLFF | TGTGCCAGTAGTATATTGTCAGGCTTCAGATCTAATGAAAAACTGTTTTTT
TRBD1 | TRBJ2-7 | TRBV7-9 | NA | CASSLGQGVSYEQYF | TGTGCCAGCAGCTTAGGTCAGGGGGTCTCCTACGAGCAGTACTTC
TRBD1 | TRBJ1-1 | TRBV27 | few | CASKNRGYTEAFF | TGTGCCAGCAAGAACAGGGGGTACACTGAAGCTTTCTTT
NA | TRBJ2-1 | TRBV5-8 | few | CASSHRDTPRGEQFF | TGTGCCAGCAGCCACCGGGACACTCCCCGCGGTGAGCAGTTCTTC
NA | TRBJ1-4 | TRBV19 | NA | CASSQSWAQLFF | TGTGCCAGTAGTCAGTCTTGGGCTCAACTGTTTTTT
TRBD2 | TRBJ2-2 | TRBV30 | NA | CAWSRLAGGGTGELFF | TGTGCCTGGAGTCGACTAGCGGGGGGGGGCACCGGGGAGCTGTTTTTT
NA | TRBJ1-1 | TRBV11-3 | few | CASNPGGGTEAFF | TGTGCCAGCAACCCGGGGGGGGGCACTGAAGCTTTCTTT
TRBD1 | TRBJ2-7 | TRBV4-2 | NA | CASSPDRAYEQYF | TGTGCCAGCAGCCCTGACAGGGCTTACGAGCAGTACTTC
NA | TRBJ1-2 | TRBV5-6 | few | CASSGEGRNYGYTF | TGTGCCAGCAGCGGGGAGGGACGTAACTATGGCTACACCTTC
TRBD1 | TRBJ2-7 | TRBV9 | NA | CASSVGDSASYEQYF | TGTGCCAGCAGCGTAGGGGACAGCGCGTCCTACGAGCAGTACTTC
NA | TRBJ1-5 | TRBV18 | NA | CASSPGTHQPQHF | TGTGCCAGCTCACCAGGGACACATCAGCCCCAGCATTTT
NA | TRBJ1-2 | TRBV9 | few | CASSVGAGSNYGYTF | TGTGCCAGCAGCGTAGGTGCCGGGTCCAACTATGGCTACACCTTC
NA | TRBJ2-5 | TRBV7-8 | NA | CASSPRTEYQETQYF | TGTGCCAGCAGCCCTCGTACCGAGTACCAAGAGACCCAGTACTTC
NA | TRBJ2-1 | TRBV6-5 | few | CASSSSSESYNEQFF | TGTGCCAGCAGTTCCTCTAGCGAGTCCTACAATGAGCAGTTCTTC
TRBD1 | TRBJ1-3 | TRBV19 | few | CASTRDSSGNTIYF | TGTGCCAGTACCCGGGACAGCTCTGGAAACACCATATATTTT
TRBD1 | TRBJ2-5 | TRBV6-6 | few | CASRKTGFGETQYF | TGTGCCAGCAGGAAGACAGGGTTTGGAGAGACCCAGTACTTC
NA | TRBJ2-7 | TRBV5-1 | few | CASSLGASEQYF | TGCGCCAGCAGCTTGGGGGCTTCCGAGCAGTACTTC
TRBD1 | TRBJ1-1 | TRBV5-1 | NA | CASSSDRGFTEAFF | TGCGCCAGCAGCTCGGACAGGGGGTTCACTGAAGCTTTCTTT
TRBD1 | TRBJ1-4 | TRBV2 | few | CASRLQGAVYEKLFF | TGTGCCAGCAGATTACAGGGGGCAGTTTATGAAAAACTGTTTTTT
TRBD1 | TRBJ1-2 | TRBV30 | few | CAWTHSDRAGYTF | TGTGCCTGGACCCACTCGGACAGGGCTGGCTACACCTTC
TRBD1 | TRBJ2-7 | TRBV30 | few | CAWSVGTGGTEQYF | TGTGCCTGGAGTGTAGGAACAGGGGGTACCGAGCAGTACTTC
TRBD2 | TRBJ2-7 | TRBV29-1 | NA | CSVREDYEQYF | TGCAGCGTTCGGGAGGACTACGAGCAGTACTTC
NA | TRBJ2-2 | TRBV7-9 | few | CASSSERGRTTAGELFF | TGTGCCAGCAGCTCCGAGAGGGGGAGAACCACGGCCGGGGAGCTGTTTTTT
NA | TRBJ2-7 | TRBV4-3 | few | CASSQERGGTVREQYF | TGCGCCAGCAGCCAAGAAAGGGGGGGGACGGTTCGGGAGCAGTACTTC